A selection of T cell receptor beta chains follows, all from one sample in a study of chemoradiotherapy in HPV16-positive cancers. Generated by immunoSEQ multiplex PCR, the TCRdb table keeps only in-frame clones and is missing some. The sample gives over 10,000 clones, 55% to 70% of which show up once; about 20% is in the top ten. The sample was gathered from a patient who underwent chemoradiotherapy. These receptors all stem from a human donor with HPV-associated anogenital cancer. CDR3s include the opening cysteine and the closing phenylalanine or tryptophan. A D gene is named only where the DNA matches it firmly. Rows may omit the clone size; those that give it use once, few, many or a size class.

TRBJ2-3,TRBD2,TRBV7-7,-,CASSFPLSLAGGQSDTQYF,TGTGCTAGCAGCTTTCCCCTGTCGCTAGCGGGGGGGCAAAGCGATACGCAGTATTTT
TRBJ2-3,-,TRBV10-1,-,CASSEAHGTDTQYF,TGCGCCAGCAGTGAGGCTCACGGCACAGATACGCAGTATTTT
TRBJ1-1,-,TRBV11-2,-,CASSLVVGLAFTEAFF,TGTGCCAGCAGCTTAGTCGTAGGTTTAGCCTTCACTGAAGCTTTCTTT
TRBJ2-7,-,TRBV2,few,CASRMTGDTYEQYF,TGTGCCAGCAGAATGACAGGCGATACCTACGAGCAGTACTTC
TRBJ1-3,-,TRBV29-1,-,CSVEQGNTIYF,TGCAGCGTTGAACAGGGAAACACCATATATTTT
TRBJ2-7,-,TRBV9,-,CASSGRVGSYEQYF,TGTGCCAGCAGCGGGAGAGTGGGTTCCTACGAGCAGTACTTC
TRBJ1-3,-,TRBV11-1,once,CATKATVSGNTIYF,TGTGCCACCAAGGCTACAGTCTCTGGAAACACCATATATTTT
TRBJ1-6,-,TRBV27,-,CASSLLGNSPLHF,TGTGCCAGCAGTTTATTGGGGAATTCACCCCTCCACTTT
TRBJ1-5,-,TRBV2,few,CASSEAGHQPQHF,TGTGCCAGCAGTGAAGCAGGGCACCAGCCCCAGCATTTT
TRBJ1-5,-,TRBV30,-,CAWSRDSNQPQHF,TGTGCCTGGAGTAGAGATAGCAATCAGCCCCAGCATTTT
TRBJ2-1,-,TRBV7-3,few,CASSPLGDSVYNEQFF,TGTGCCAGCAGCCCCCTCGGGGACTCGGTGTACAATGAGCAGTTCTTC
TRBJ1-1,-,TRBV28,-,CASSFAWKNTEAFF,TGTGCCAGCAGTTTCGCTTGGAAGAACACTGAAGCTTTCTTT
TRBJ2-2,-,TRBV29-1,-,CSVEDGTSRAGGELFF,TGCAGCGTTGAAGATGGGACCTCGAGGGCGGGCGGGGAGCTGTTTTTT
TRBJ2-7,-,TRBV30,few,CAWSQGRLGDAQYF,TGTGCCTGGAGTCAGGGGAGGCTTGGGGATGCGCAGTACTTC